Described below is a single T cell receptor beta chain sequence and its context. Profiled with immunoSEQ multiplex PCR; TCRdb holds only in-frame clones, not every one. The table records 60,000 or so clones, approximately 87% of them present only once. This CDR3 region has 10 residues. The V and J ends lost 8 bases and 10 bases respectively, with 9 bases between them. Germline lookup yields CDR1 SNHLY and CDR2 FYNNEI. This sample is drawn from a study of T cell changes during pregnancy in multiple sclerosis. The chain carries TRBV2 and TRBJ2-1, with a possible D match to TRBD2 (6 bases). The clonotype was recovered from a human donor whose cells served as feeder cells for cultures in a pregnancy study. Sequences were obtained from peripheral blood from another person, used as feeder cells. The CDR3 nucleotides read TGTGCCAGCGCCGGGAGCGAGCAGTTCTTC. Its protein product is CASAGSEQFF.